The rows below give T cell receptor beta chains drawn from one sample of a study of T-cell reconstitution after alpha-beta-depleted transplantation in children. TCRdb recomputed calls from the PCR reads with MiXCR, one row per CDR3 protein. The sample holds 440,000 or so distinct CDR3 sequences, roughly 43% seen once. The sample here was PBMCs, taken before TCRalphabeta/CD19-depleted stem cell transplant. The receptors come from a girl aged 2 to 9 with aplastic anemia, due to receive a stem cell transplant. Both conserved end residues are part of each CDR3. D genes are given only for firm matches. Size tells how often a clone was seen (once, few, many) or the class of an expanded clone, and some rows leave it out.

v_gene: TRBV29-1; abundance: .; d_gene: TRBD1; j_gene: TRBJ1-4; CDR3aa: CSADLGQGDEKLFF; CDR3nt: TGCAGCGCGGATCTTGGACAGGGGGATGAAAAACTGTTTTTT
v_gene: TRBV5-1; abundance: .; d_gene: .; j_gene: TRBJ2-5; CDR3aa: CASASWEQETQYF; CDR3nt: TGCGCCAGCGCAAGTTGGGAGCAAGAGACCCAGTACTTC
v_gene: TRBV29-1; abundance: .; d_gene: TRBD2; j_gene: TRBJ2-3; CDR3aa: CSVELAGSSTDTQYF; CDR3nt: TGCAGCGTGGAACTAGCGGGGTCTAGCACAGATACGCAGTATTTT
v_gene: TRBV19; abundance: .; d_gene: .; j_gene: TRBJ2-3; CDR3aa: CASSPMGTDTQYF; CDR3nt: TGTGCCAGTAGTCCGATGGGAACAGATACGCAGTATTTT
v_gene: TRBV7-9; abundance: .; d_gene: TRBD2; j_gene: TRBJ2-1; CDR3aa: CASSRGAGLAEYNEQFF; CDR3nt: TGTGCCAGCAGCCGAGGAGCCGGACTAGCGGAATACAATGAGCAGTTCTTC
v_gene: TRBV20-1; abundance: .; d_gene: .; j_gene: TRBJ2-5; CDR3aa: CSARVQGGQETQYF; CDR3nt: TGCAGTGCTAGAGTGCAAGGGGGACAAGAGACCCAGTACTTC
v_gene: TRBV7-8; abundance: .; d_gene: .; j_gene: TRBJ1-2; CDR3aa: CASSLVARGEGYTF; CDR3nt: TGTGCCAGCAGCTTAGTAGCCAGGGGAGAGGGCTACACCTTC
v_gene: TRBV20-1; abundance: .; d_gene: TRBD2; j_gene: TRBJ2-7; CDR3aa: CSARLGAPGLAGGYEQYF; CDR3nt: TGCAGTGCTAGACTCGGCGCTCCGGGACTAGCGGGAGGCTACGAGCAGTACTTC
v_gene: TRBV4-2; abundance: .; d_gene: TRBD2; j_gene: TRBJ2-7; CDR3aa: CASSRERGTYEQYF; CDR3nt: TGTGCCAGCAGCCGCGAGCGGGGGACCTACGAGCAGTACTTC
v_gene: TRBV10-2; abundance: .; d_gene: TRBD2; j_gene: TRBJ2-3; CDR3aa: CASNESGSGRRGTDTQYF; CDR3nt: TGCGCCAGCAATGAGTCCGGTAGCGGGAGACGGGGCACAGATACGCAGTATTTT
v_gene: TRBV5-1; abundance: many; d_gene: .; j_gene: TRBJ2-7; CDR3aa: CASSLEGQIYEQYF; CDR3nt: TGCGCCAGCAGCTTGGAGGGGCAGATCTACGAGCAGTACTTC
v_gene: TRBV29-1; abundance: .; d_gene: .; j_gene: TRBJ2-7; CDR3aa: CSALGGNEQYF; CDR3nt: TGCAGCGCCCTAGGGGGTAACGAGCAGTACTTC
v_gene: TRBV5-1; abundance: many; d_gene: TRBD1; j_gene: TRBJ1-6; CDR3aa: CASSLGGRSASYNSPLHF; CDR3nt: TGCGCCAGCAGCCTAGGGGGCCGGTCCGCATCCTATAATTCACCCCTCCACTTT
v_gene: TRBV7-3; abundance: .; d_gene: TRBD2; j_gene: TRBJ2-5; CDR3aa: CASSVRLPGTSGGQETQYF; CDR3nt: TGTGCCAGCAGCGTCAGACTTCCCGGGACTAGCGGGGGACAAGAGACCCAGTACTTC
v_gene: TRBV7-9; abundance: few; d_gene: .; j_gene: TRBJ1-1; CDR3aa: CASSPQGQDTEAFF; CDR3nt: TGTGCCAGCAGCCCACAGGGTCAGGACACTGAAGCTTTCTTT
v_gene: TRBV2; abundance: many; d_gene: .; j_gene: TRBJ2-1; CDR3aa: CASSARGSYNEQFF; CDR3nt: TGTGCCAGCAGTGCCAGGGGCTCCTACAATGAGCAGTTCTTC
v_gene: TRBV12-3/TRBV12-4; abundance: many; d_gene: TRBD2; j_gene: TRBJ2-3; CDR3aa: CASSASGSKADTQYF; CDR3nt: TGTGCCAGCAGTGCCAGCGGGAGTAAGGCAGATACGCAGTATTTT
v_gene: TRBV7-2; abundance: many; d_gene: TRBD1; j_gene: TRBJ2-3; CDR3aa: CASSQTGGRTDTQYF; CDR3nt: TGTGCCAGCAGCCAAACAGGGGGTCGCACAGATACGCAGTATTTT
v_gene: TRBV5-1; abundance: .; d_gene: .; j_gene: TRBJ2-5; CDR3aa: CASSFNRMQETQYF; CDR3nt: TGCGCCAGCAGCTTTAACAGGATGCAAGAGACCCAGTACTTC
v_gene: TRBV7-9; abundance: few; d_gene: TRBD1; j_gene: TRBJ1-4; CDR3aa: CASSLSLGQRWELFF; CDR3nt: TGTGCCAGCAGCTTGAGTCTGGGACAGAGGTGGGAACTGTTTTTT
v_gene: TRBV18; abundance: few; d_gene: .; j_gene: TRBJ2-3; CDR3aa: CASSLAAGGTDTQYF; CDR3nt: TGTGCCAGCTCACTGGCGGCAGGGGGCACAGATACGCAGTATTTT
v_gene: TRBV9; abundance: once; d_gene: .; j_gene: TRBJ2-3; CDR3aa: CASSVAVIPTDTQYF; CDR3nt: TGTGCCAGCAGCGTAGCGGTCATTCCCACAGATACGCAGTATTTT
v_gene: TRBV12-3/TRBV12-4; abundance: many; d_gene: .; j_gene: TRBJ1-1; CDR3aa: CASSSYMNTEAFF; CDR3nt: TGTGCCAGCAGTTCCTATATGAACACTGAAGCTTTCTTT
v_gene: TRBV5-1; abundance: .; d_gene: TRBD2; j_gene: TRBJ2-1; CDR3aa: CASSLVVTSANNEQFF; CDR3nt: TGCGCCAGCAGCTTGGTTGTGACTAGCGCGAACAATGAGCAGTTCTTC
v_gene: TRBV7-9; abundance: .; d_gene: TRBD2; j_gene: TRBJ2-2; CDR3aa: CASSLRQGGANTGELFF; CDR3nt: TGTGCCAGCAGCTTAAGGCAGGGAGGGGCGAACACCGGGGAGCTGTTTTTT